The 17 T cell receptor beta chains reported below all come from one sample, sequenced in a study of blood T cell repertoires in COVID-19. The repertoire was sequenced with immunoSEQ multiplex PCR; TCRdb's copy has only in-frame clones and lacks some. The sample lists tens of thousands of clones, approximately 81% occurring once. The sequencing sample was made of peripheral blood. These receptors were collected from a man aged 80 or over with active COVID-19.

The CDR3 loop reads CASSVDSYNEQFF. DNA of the CDR3: TGTGCCAGCAGCGTCGACAGCTACAATGAGCAGTTCTTC. V is TRBV5-5 and J is TRBJ2-1, with a possible D match to TRBD1 (5 bases). The ends were cut back, 4 bases at V and 3 bases at J, with 8 bases in the middle. Germline V gene sequence: CDR1 SGHKS, CDR2 YYEKEE (reference sequence). The CDR3 is made up of 13 amino acids. The full variable domain, rest sourced from reference TRBV5-5 and TRBJ2-1, is DAGVTQSPTHLIKTRGQQVTLRCSPISGHKSVSWYQQVLGQGPQFIFQYYEKEERGRGNFPDRFSARQFPNYSSELNVNALLLGDSALYLCASSVDSYNEQFFGPGTRLTVL.

The genes are TRBV7-2 and TRBJ2-7, with TRBD2 as a possible D gene (5 bases). Between the trimmed V and J ends, which lost 4 bases and 1 base, there was a span of 14 bases. CDR1 and CDR2 (germline): SGHTA, FQGNSA. This CDR3 has 15 residues. The CDR3 protein is CASSSIGSASYEQYF. CDR3 DNA: TGTGCCAGCAGCTCCATAGGGAGCGCTTCCTACGAGCAGTACTTC. The full variable domain, in which reference TRBV7-2 and TRBJ2-7 provide the parts outside the CDR3, is GAGVSQSPSNKVTEKGKDVELRCDPISGHTALYWYRQSLGQGLEFLIYFQGNSAPDKSGLPSDRFSAERTGGSVSTLTIQRTQQEDSAVYLCASSSIGSASYEQYFGPGTRLTVT.

In its sample, this clone was seen once. This rearrangement joins TRBV5-4 to TRBJ2-3; TRBD2 might be the D (7 bases). The germline V gene encodes CDR1 SGHNT and CDR2 YYREEE (reference sequence). There are 15 residues in the CDR3. Trimming shortened V by 1 base and J by 6 bases, and 15 bases separated the two germline ends. The CDR3 spells CASSLLAGASDTQYF. The CDR3 bases are TGTGCCAGCAGCTTGCTGGCGGGGGCCAGCGATACGCAGTATTTT.

The chain is built from TRBV30 and TRBJ1-2, with a tentative D call TRBD1 (6 bases). Germline V CDR1 and CDR2: GTSNPN, SVGIG (reference sequence). The CDR3 is 12 amino acids. With 2 bases removed from V and 6 bases from J, the gap between germline ends came to 10 bases. CDR3 amino acids: CAWSHRVDGYTF. In DNA, the CDR3 is TGTGCCTGGAGTCACAGGGTCGATGGCTACACCTTC.

The rearrangement joins TRBV15 to TRBJ1-5, with 8 nucleotides matching TRBD1. With V trimmed by 3 bases and J by 0 bases, 10 bases remained unmatched. Germline V lookup: CDR1 LNHNV, CDR2 YYDKDF (reference sequence). The CDR3 loop spans 18 amino acids. The CDR3 protein is CATSRASGTGYSNQPQHF. The CDR3 coding sequence is TGTGCCACCAGCAGGGCCTCCGGGACAGGCTATAGCAATCAGCCCCAGCATTTT.

CDR3 amino acids: CASSFFTRTGGNGANVLTF. The CDR3, as DNA: TGTGCCAGCAGCTTCTTTACTCGGACAGGGGGGAATGGGGCCAACGTCCTGACTTTC. The V call is TRBV7-8, the J call TRBJ2-6; TRBD1 agrees at 10 bases. CDR3 length: 19 residues. V trimming: 3 bases; J trimming: 3 bases; junction bases outside the gene matches: 11. CDR1 and CDR2 (germline): SGHVS, FQNEAQ.

The chain carries TRBV5-1 and TRBJ1-6, with D uncertain. The length of the CDR3 is 16 residues. Germline values: CDR1 SGHRS, CDR2 YFSETQ. The V end was cut by 3 bases, the J end by 8 bases, with 18 bases between. This CDR3 is CASSSRIENHDSPLHF. For the CDR3, the DNA is TGCGCCAGCAGCTCTAGGATAGAGAATCACGATTCACCCCTCCACTTT.

The chain uses TRBV11-2 and TRBJ2-1, with 8 bases identical to TRBD1. This CDR3 is built from 16 residues. V lost 5 bases and J lost 13; bases outside the gene matches: 19. Germline assignment: CDR1 SGHAT and CDR2 FQNNGV. CDR3 amino acids: CASSQNGGQAFYRQFF. The DNA for the CDR3 is TGTGCCAGCAGCCAGAACGGGGGACAGGCCTTTTACCGACAGTTCTTC.

This sequence joins TRBV4-1 and TRBJ1-2; maybe TRBD1 (6 bases). V shed 0 bases and J shed 4 bases, with 9 bases lying between them. The CDR3 totals 14 residues. In germline, CDR1 is MGHRA, CDR2 YSYEKL. CDR3 nucleotide sequence: TGCGCCAGCAGCCAAGACTCACAGGGCTATGGCTACACCTTC. This gives the protein CASSQDSQGYGYTF.

V usage is TRBV3-1 (or the pseudogene TRBV3-2) and J usage is TRBJ1-6; TRBD1 matches at 8 bases. After removal of 4 bases from V and 10 bases from J, the junction contained 9 bases not matched to a gene. Germline V gene data show CDR1 as LGHDT and CDR2 as YNNKEL (reference sequence). The CDR3 sequence is 15 residues long. The CDR3 region is CASSRGTGLGSPLHF. The CDR3 DNA reads as TGTGCCAGCAGCCGAGGGACAGGCCTTGGCTCACCCCTCCACTTT.

This sequence joins TRBV6-1 and TRBJ2-5; 8 bases are shared with TRBD2. This CDR3 is 15 amino acids long. Unmatched junction bases numbered 7, after V lost 5 bases and J lost 2 bases. CDR1 and CDR2 (germline): MNHNS, SASEGT. The CDR3 DNA reads as TGTGCCAGCAGTTCCAACGGGAGGGAACAAGAGACCCAGTACTTC. Encoded protein: CASSSNGREQETQYF.

The rearrangement uses TRBV6-5 and TRBJ1-3, with TRBD1 identical over 9 bases. Looked up from germline, CDR1 is MNHEY and CDR2 is SVGAGI. V was clipped by 6 bases and J by 3 bases; unmatched bases: 6. This CDR3 has 15 residues. The CDR3 spells CASSLTGGSGNTIYF. The CDR3 DNA is TGTGCCAGCAGCCTCACAGGGGGCAGTGGAAACACCATATATTTT.

This chain uses TRBV7-9 with TRBJ2-3; D is perhaps TRBD2 (5 bases). Trimming pared 9 bases from V and 4 bases from J, leaving 14 bases between. The CDR3 runs to 13 residues. Germline V lookup: CDR1 SEHNR, CDR2 FQNEAQ (reference sequence). DNA for the CDR3: TGTGCCAGTTCTACGGGGTTGTCAGATACGCAGTATTTT. The encoded protein is CASSTGLSDTQYF.

The J gene is TRBJ1-5, the V gene TRBV4-1; 9 bases align to TRBD1. CDR1 and CDR2 from the germline V gene are MGHRA and YSYEKL. The CDR3 extends over 14 amino acids. The V gene end was trimmed by 4 bases and the J gene end by 7 bases; junction bases not matched to a gene: 5. The DNA of the CDR3 is TGCGCCAGCAGCCCCCGGGACAGGGCCCAGCCCCAGCATTTT. This gives the protein CASSPRDRAQPQHF.

This chain links TRBV7-8 with TRBJ1-5; weak D call: TRBD1 (5 bases). CDR1 and CDR2 (germline): SGHVS, FQNEAQ. V lost 1 base and J lost 7, with 14 bases in between. The CDR3 runs 15 residues. The CDR3 loop reads CASSLEVGAGQPQHF. The CDR3 region has the DNA TGTGCCAGCAGCTTAGAAGTCGGGGCGGGACAGCCCCAGCATTTT. The whole variable domain, remainder taken from reference TRBV7-8 and TRBJ1-5, is GAGVSQSPRYKVAKRGQDVALRCDPISGHVSLFWYQQALGQGPEFLTYFQNEAQLDKSGLPSDRFFAERPEGSVSTLKIQRTQQEDSAVYLCASSLEVGAGQPQHFGDGTRLSIL.

This sequence joins TRBV5-6 and TRBJ2-5; a possible D gene is TRBD2 (5 bases). CDR1 is SGHDT, CDR2 YYEEEE, per germline. CDR3 size: 13 residues. Trimming stripped 4 bases from V and 5 bases from J, with 12 bases between. This chain's CDR3 is CASSRGGGETQYF. The CDR3 nucleotides read TGTGCCAGCAGCCGAGGAGGCGGGGAGACCCAGTACTTC. The complete variable domain, with remaining parts taken from reference TRBV5-6 and TRBJ2-5, reads DAGVTQSPTHLIKTRGQQVTLRCSPKSGHDTVSWYQQALGQGPQFIFQYYEEEERQRGNFPDRFSGHQFPNYSSELNVNALLLGDSALYLCASSRGGGETQYFGPGTRLLVL.

The J gene is TRBJ1-1, the V gene TRBV7-9, with TRBD1 as a possible D gene (5 bases). The germline CDR1 and CDR2 sequences are SEHNR and FQNEAQ (reference sequence). Trimming removed 0 bases at V and 1 base at J, with 9 bases between. This CDR3 is built from 15 residues. CDR3 bases: TGTGCCAGCAGCTTAGCGGGGGGTGGGAACACTGAAGCTTTCTTT. It codes for CASSLAGGGNTEAFF.